These 28 T cell receptor beta chains share one sample of origin, sequenced in a study of T cell responses to AZD1222 COVID-19 vaccine. Here immunoSEQ multiplex PCR was the method, and the copy in TCRdb shows in-frame clones only, minus some. The data show some 180,000 clones, approximately 91% seen once. The sample consisted of peripheral blood, taken 28 days after the second AZD1222 dose. The origin of the receptors is an adult who received the AZD1222 COVID-19 vaccine.

V is TRBV5-1 and J is TRBJ2-7; TRBD1 matches 8 bases. This CDR3 has 15 amino acids. The V gene end was trimmed by 4 bases and the J gene end by 2 bases; junction bases not matched to a gene: 8. Germline assignment: CDR1 SGHRS and CDR2 YFSETQ. CDR3 sequence reads: CASSPLTGAAYEQYF. Written as DNA, the CDR3 is TGCGCCAGCAGCCCCCTGACAGGGGCCGCCTACGAGCAGTACTTC. Looking up the rest from reference TRBV5-1 and TRBJ2-7 gives the full variable domain: KAGVTQTPRYLIKTRGQQVTLSCSPISGHRSVSWYQQTPGQGLQFLFEYFSETQRNKGNFPGRFSGRQFSNSRSEMNVSTLELGDSALYLCASSPLTGAAYEQYFGPGTRLTVT.

This clone showed up just once. The chain recombines TRBV18 with TRBJ2-2; TRBD2 matches 7 bases. Germline-derived CDR1 and CDR2 are KGHSH and LQKENI. V shed 1 base, J shed 2 bases, and the junction held 1 base outside the gene matches. This CDR3 spans 15 amino acids. The CDR3: CASSPREGNTGELFF. The CDR3 DNA is TGTGCCAGCTCACCACGGGAGGGTAACACCGGGGAGCTGTTTTTT.

This rearrangement joins TRBV5-6 to TRBJ1-4, with 10 bases identical to TRBD1. Trimming at V came to 3 bases and at J to 2 bases, leaving 1 base not matched to a gene. In germline, CDR1 is SGHDT, CDR2 YYEEEE. This CDR3 comprises 15 residues. The CDR3 region has the DNA TGTGCCAGCAGCTGGACAGGGGGGACTAATGAAAAACTGTTTTTT. Translation gives CASSWTGGTNEKLFF.

This chain's CDR3 is CASSLGSATGWGAFF. The CDR3 DNA follows: TGCGCCAGCAGCTTGGGGTCGGCGACAGGTTGGGGGGCTTTCTTT. V and J are TRBV5-1 and TRBJ1-1, with TRBD1 as a possible D gene (6 bases). Germline CDR1 SGHRS, CDR2 YFSETQ. Trimming cost V 0 bases and J 11 bases, with 20 bases left between them. This CDR3 region has 15 residues.

The gene calls are TRBV6-5 and TRBJ1-2, with TRBD1 matching over 7 bases. Germline CDR1 reads MNHEY; CDR2 reads SVGAGI. The CDR3 length is 15 residues. J lost 0 bases, V lost 6 bases, and 7 bases had no gene match. The CDR3 nucleotides are TGTGCCAGCAGCAAGACAGGGTTGGCTAACTATGGCTACACCTTC. Translated, it gives CASSKTGLANYGYTF.

This clone was counted only a few times. V gene TRBV9 combines with J gene TRBJ2-3, with 9 bases matching TRBD2. Germline CDR1 reads SGDLS; CDR2 reads YYNGEE. The CDR3 is 17 amino acids. J gave up 4 bases and V 4 bases, and 13 bases lay outside the gene matches. The CDR3, as DNA: TGTGCCAGCAGCCCCTTCAACGGCGGGGGGGCCTCAGATACGCAGTATTTT. Translating it yields CASSPFNGGGASDTQYF. Based on the CDR3 plus reference TRBV9 and TRBJ2-3, the full variable domain is DSGVTQTPKHLITATGQRVTLRCSPRSGDLSVYWYQQSLDQGLQFLIQYYNGEERAKGNILERFSAQQFPDLHSELNLSSLELGDSALYFCASSPFNGGGASDTQYFGPGTRLTVL.

In this sample, this clone turned up once. V is TRBV7-9 and J is TRBJ1-1; the D is unclear. Germline assignment: CDR1 SEHNR and CDR2 FQNEAQ (reference sequence). The CDR3 spans 12 residues. Deletions cut 7 bases from V and 1 base from J, with 7 bases between. CDR3 DNA: TGTGCCAGCACCGAGACGAACACTGAAGCTTTCTTT. Translation: CASTETNTEAFF.

The chain has TRBV29-1 and TRBJ1-4; D possibly corresponds to TRBD1 (5 bases). The CDR3 contains 12 residues. Germline V gene sequence: CDR1 SQVTM, CDR2 ANQGSEA. V lost 6 bases and J lost 10, with 15 bases in between. CDR3 in amino acids: CSVLQVRGKLFF. As DNA, the CDR3 is TGCAGCGTACTACAGGTTCGAGGAAAACTGTTTTTT.

This chain joins TRBV4-2 and TRBJ1-5; D is uncertain. The CDR3 totals 14 residues. V lost 0 bases and J 8 bases, leaving 11 bases between the germline ends. Germline CDR1 is LGHNA and CDR2 is YNFKEQ. Here the CDR3 DNA reads TGTGCCAGCAGCCAAGATCCAATCCAAGAGCCCCAGCATTTT. Translated, it gives CASSQDPIQEPQHF.

This rearrangement joins TRBV19 to TRBJ2-7, with 7 nucleotides matching TRBD1. CDR1 LNHDA and CDR2 SQIVND come from the germline V gene (reference sequence). CDR3 length equals 13 residues. The V gene end was trimmed by 6 bases and the J gene end by 2 bases; junction bases not matched to a gene: 4. The CDR3 loop reads CASSPGTAYEQYF. The CDR3, as DNA: TGTGCCAGTAGCCCCGGGACAGCCTACGAGCAGTACTTC. Together with reference TRBV19 and TRBJ2-7, the CDR3 gives the full variable domain: DGGITQSPKYLFRKEGQNVTLSCEQNLNHDAMYWYRQDPGQGLRLIYYSQIVNDFQKGDIAEGYSVSREKKESFPLTVTSAQKNPTAFYLCASSPGTAYEQYFGPGTRLTVT.

This chain links TRBV7-8 with TRBJ2-7; 9 bases agree with TRBD2. V lost 7 bases and J lost 5; bases outside the gene matches: 15. From germline, CDR1 is SGHVS and CDR2 FQNEAQ. The CDR3 has 16 amino acids. CDR3 DNA sequence: TGTGCCAGCAAAAGAGAAGGGGGCGGGAGGGCCCACGAGCAGTACTTC. It codes for CASKREGGGRAHEQYF.

The gene calls are TRBV6-5 and TRBJ2-6; D may correspond to TRBD1 or TRBD2 (5 bases each). With 0 bases removed from V and 2 bases from J, the gap between germline ends came to 5 bases. Per the germline V gene, CDR1 is MNHEY and CDR2 is SVGAGI. The CDR3 totals 15 residues. The CDR3 DNA reads as TGTGCCAGCAGTTACTCGGGGGCTGGGGCCAACGTCCTGACTTTC. Translation: CASSYSGAGANVLTF.

About this clone: The same CDR3 is also encoded by other DNA sequences in this sample. This chain connects TRBV5-1 to TRBJ2-7; unclear D gene. This CDR3 comprises 13 residues. Germline V lookup: CDR1 SGHRS, CDR2 YFSETQ. Trimming took off 0 bases at V and 3 bases at J, with 7 bases between the two ends. The CDR3 nucleotides are TGCGCCAGCAGCTTGGCCACCAGCTACGAGCAGTACTTC. Amino acids: CASSLATSYEQYF.

In DNA form, the CDR3 reads TGTGCCAGCTCACCACCGGGGACGGGACCTTTTACACCCCTCCACTTT. Translated: CASSPPGTGPFTPLHF. The rearrangement uses TRBV18 and TRBJ1-6; D perhaps matches TRBD1 (5 bases). This CDR3 is built from 16 residues. CDR1 and CDR2 (germline): KGHSH, LQKENI. V lost 0 bases, J lost 11 bases, and 17 bases lay in between. Filled out from reference TRBV18 and TRBJ1-6, the complete variable domain reads NAGVMQNPRHLVRRRGQEARLRCSPMKGHSHVYWYRQLPEEGLKFMVYLQKENIIDESGMPKERFSAEFPKEGPSILRIQQVVRGDSAAYFCASSPPGTGPFTPLHFGNGTRLTVT.

For the CDR3, the DNA is TGTGCCAGCAGCTCCACAAGAGATAGTTCACCCCTCCACTTT. It codes for CASSSTRDSSPLHF. The V gene is TRBV6-5, the J gene TRBJ1-6; D not certain. CDR1 and CDR2 from the germline V gene are MNHEY and SVGAGI. With 6 bases removed from V and 9 bases from J, the gap between germline ends came to 15 bases. This CDR3 region has 14 residues.

V usage is TRBV4-2 and J usage is TRBJ1-4, with D perhaps TRBD1 (5 bases). The V end was cut by 3 bases, the J end by 0 bases, with 20 bases between. Germline V gene lookup returns CDR1 LGHNA and CDR2 YNFKEQ. This CDR3 has 19 amino acids. The CDR3, as DNA: TGTGCCAGCAGCCAGGCTACTACCGGGGCCAGGACAACTAATGAAAAACTGTTTTTT. Encoded protein: CASSQATTGARTTNEKLFF.

V is TRBV18 and J is TRBJ1-6; TRBD1 matches 7 bases. The CDR3 length is 14 residues. The ends lost 3 bases at V and 6 bases at J; junction bases unmatched: 2. Germline CDR1 KGHSH, CDR2 LQKENI. This chain's CDR3 is CASSPGQPNSPLHF. The CDR3, as DNA: TGTGCCAGCTCACCGGGACAGCCTAATTCACCCCTCCACTTT. Combining the CDR3 with reference TRBV18 and TRBJ1-6 gives the whole variable domain NAGVMQNPRHLVRRRGQEARLRCSPMKGHSHVYWYRQLPEEGLKFMVYLQKENIIDESGMPKERFSAEFPKEGPSILRIQQVVRGDSAAYFCASSPGQPNSPLHFGNGTRLTVT.

This clone was seen a single time. V usage is TRBV19 and J usage is TRBJ2-6, with 8 bases identical to TRBD1. Germline V CDR1 and CDR2: LNHDA, SQIVND (reference sequence). CDR3 length: 17 residues. V lost 3 bases to trimming and J lost 0 bases; unmatched junction nucleotides: 4. CDR3 protein: CASSIGQGNSGANVLTF. CDR3 DNA sequence: TGTGCCAGTAGTATCGGACAGGGCAACTCTGGGGCCAACGTCCTGACTTTC. Variable domain in full (rest from reference TRBV19 and TRBJ2-6): DGGITQSPKYLFRKEGQNVTLSCEQNLNHDAMYWYRQDPGQGLRLIYYSQIVNDFQKGDIAEGYSVSREKKESFPLTVTSAQKNPTAFYLCASSIGQGNSGANVLTFGAGSRLTVL.

The table lists this clone with a count of one. The CDR3 region is CASSLVSSRGAGYEQYF. In DNA form, the CDR3 reads TGTGCCAGCAGCTTAGTGAGTTCGCGGGGGGCAGGCTACGAGCAGTACTTC. The chain has TRBV7-2 and TRBJ2-7, with TRBD2 identical over 8 bases. Trimming cost V 1 base and J 3 bases; bases outside gene matches: 11. This CDR3 region has 17 residues. Germline values: CDR1 SGHTA, CDR2 FQGNSA.

The chain links TRBV20-1 to TRBJ1-3; D gene ambiguous. The CDR3 runs 13 residues. Germline V gene lookup returns CDR1 DFQATT and CDR2 SNEGSKA (reference sequence). V was trimmed by 3 bases and J by 1 base, leaving 7 bases between them. CDR3 in DNA: TGCAGTGCTAGTCGGAGTTCTGGAAACACCATATATTTT. This translates into CSASRSSGNTIYF.

This chain uses TRBV7-6 with TRBJ2-5; D is possibly TRBD1 (6 bases). Germline V gene sequence: CDR1 SGHVS, CDR2 FNYEAQ. The CDR3 contains 17 residues. Deletions cut 4 bases from V and 2 bases from J, with 20 bases between. In DNA, the CDR3 is TGTGCCAGCAGCTCCCGGGGTAGCCAGGGGAAACAAGAGACCCAGTACTTC. Translation: CASSSRGSQGKQETQYF.

This sequence joins TRBV4-1 and TRBJ1-1; no definite D call. This CDR3 comprises 14 residues. CDR1 is MGHRA, CDR2 YSYEKL, per germline. V lost 4 bases and J 1 base, leaving 10 bases between the germline ends. The DNA of the CDR3 is TGCGCCAGCAGCCGGTCGCAGCCGAACACTGAAGCTTTCTTT. Its protein is CASSRSQPNTEAFF.

The chain couples TRBV30 to TRBJ2-5, with TRBD2 as a possible D gene (6 bases). V lost 4 bases and J lost 6, with 18 bases in between. This CDR3 has 14 amino acids. Looked up from germline, CDR1 is GTSNPN and CDR2 is SVGIG (reference sequence). This CDR3 is CAWTRLGVDKTQYF. The CDR3 DNA reads TGTGCCTGGACTCGACTAGGGGTCGATAAGACCCAGTACTTC.

V usage is TRBV20-1 and J usage is TRBJ2-3; 7 nucleotides match TRBD1. Germline CDR1 DFQATT, CDR2 SNEGSKA (reference sequence). The CDR3 is 14 residues long. V shed 3 bases, J shed 4 bases, and the junction held 7 bases outside the gene matches. The CDR3 coding sequence is TGCAGTGCTAGTAGACAGGGCGGGCCAGATACGCAGTATTTT. Residues: CSASRQGGPDTQYF.

V usage is TRBV6-5 and J usage is TRBJ1-1; 10 bases map to TRBD1. The V gene end was trimmed by 6 bases and the J gene end by 5 bases; junction bases not matched to a gene: 3. From germline, CDR1 is MNHEY and CDR2 SVGAGI. CDR3 size: 13 residues. The CDR3: CASRPGQGTEAFF. The CDR3 region has the DNA TGTGCCAGCAGACCGGGACAGGGGACTGAAGCTTTCTTT.

This clone showed up just once. This chain uses TRBV30 with TRBJ1-1, with D uncertain. The CDR3 is 10 residues long. V lost 2 bases to trimming and J lost 11 bases, with 9 bases between them. Germline V gene lookup returns CDR1 GTSNPN and CDR2 SVGIG (reference sequence). CDR3 DNA: TGTGCCTGGAGTTCTATGAGGGCTTTCTTT. Residues: CAWSSMRAFF.

The chain has TRBV10-3 and TRBJ2-1, with 9 bases lining up with TRBD2. The V gene's germline CDR1 is ENHRY and CDR2 SYGVKD. This CDR3 has 16 residues. The V gene end was trimmed by 0 bases and the J gene end by 12 bases; junction bases not matched to a gene: 12. The DNA of the CDR3 is TGTGCCATCAGTGAGTCTCATAGCGGGAGAGGAAGGGGGCAGTTCTTC. Protein product: CAISESHSGRGRGQFF.

The count of this clone is one. The chain recombines TRBV28 with TRBJ1-2, with D uncertain. The ends were cut back, 0 bases at V and 4 bases at J, with 12 bases in the middle. Germline CDR1 and CDR2: MDHEN and SYDVKM. The CDR3 consists of 15 residues. The CDR3 loop is CASSLWGSGGYGYTF. CDR3 DNA sequence: TGTGCCAGCAGTTTATGGGGCTCCGGAGGCTATGGCTACACCTTC.